This TCR beta chain was documented in a study of cytomegalovirus exposure and HLA in healthy donors. Study-wide background: The roughly 120 million unique TCR beta sequences, from roughly 180 million T cells, were found by an earlier analysis. General study points: Sequences of the TCR beta chain were said to predict the HLA-A and HLA-B alleles of most subjects accurately. TRBV6-2, TRBV6-3 and some other V segments were unresolvable in 87-base-pair reads.

PCR amplification relied on 60 Vbeta primers (plus 13 Jbeta primers). Assay used: immunoSEQ multiplex PCR; TCRdb lists only in-frame clones, some missing. This table holds approximately 90,000 clones, roughly three fifths found once. On this clone itself: The target antigen is unknown.

The CDR3 runs to 15 residues. The V and J ends lost 4 bases and 7 bases respectively, with 18 bases between them. The germline V gene has CDR1 SGDLS and CDR2 YYNGEE. The J gene is TRBJ1-5, the V gene TRBV9, with D uncertain. The sequenced sample was PBMCs. The origin of this receptor is a woman in her twenties or thirties in good health and CMV-seronegative. As DNA, the CDR3 is TGTGCCAGCAGCCGAGACGGGATGGTAGAGCAGCCCCAGCATTTT. This translates into CASSRDGMVEQPQHF.